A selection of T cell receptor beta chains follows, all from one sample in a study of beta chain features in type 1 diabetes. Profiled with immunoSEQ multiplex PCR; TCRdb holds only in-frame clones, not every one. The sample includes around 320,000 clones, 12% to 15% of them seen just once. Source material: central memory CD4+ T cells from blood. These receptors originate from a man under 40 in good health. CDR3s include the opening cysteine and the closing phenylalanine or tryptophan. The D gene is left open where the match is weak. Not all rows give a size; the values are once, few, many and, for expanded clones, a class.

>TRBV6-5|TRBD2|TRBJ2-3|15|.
TGTGCCAGCACTCAGAATCGGGGGGTCTTACATACGCAGTATTTT
CASTQNRGVLHTQYF
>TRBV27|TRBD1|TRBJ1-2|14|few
TGTGCCAGCAGTCAAGACAGGGGGCGGGATGGCTACACCTTC
CASSQDRGRDGYTF
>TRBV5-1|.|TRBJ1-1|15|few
TGCGCCAGCTCGCAAGATGTTTCCAGCTACACTGAAGCTTTCTTT
CASSQDVSSYTEAFF
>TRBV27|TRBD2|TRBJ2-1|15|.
TGTGCCAGCAGCGCGGTGGCTAGCGGGAGACATGAGCAGTTCTTC
CASSAVASGRHEQFF
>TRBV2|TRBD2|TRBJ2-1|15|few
TGTGCCAGCGGAGGGGGGGGACTAGTCTACAATGAGCAGTTCTTC
CASGGGGLVYNEQFF
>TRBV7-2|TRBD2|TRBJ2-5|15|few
TGTGCCAGCAGCTCACGGCGGGGGGGACAAGAGACCCAGTACTTC
CASSSRRGGQETQYF
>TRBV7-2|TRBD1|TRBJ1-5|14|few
TGTGCCAGCAGCCCGGGCTGGGACAGGGTCTCCCAGCATTTT
CASSPGWDRVSQHF
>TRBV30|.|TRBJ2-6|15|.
TGTGCCAGTAGTATGGGCCGCTCTGGGGCCAACGTCCTGACTTTC
CASSMGRSGANVLTF
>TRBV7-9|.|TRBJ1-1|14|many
TGTGCCAGCAGTTCAGCCGGAGCGAACACTGAAGCTTTCTTT
CASSSAGANTEAFF
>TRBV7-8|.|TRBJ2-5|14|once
TGTGCCAGCAGCGTAACCGGGGACTTAGGGACCCAGTACTTC
CASSVTGDLGTQYF
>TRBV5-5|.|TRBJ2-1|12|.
TGTGCCAGCAGCCTAGGGGTTCATGAGCAGTTCTTC
CASSLGVHEQFF
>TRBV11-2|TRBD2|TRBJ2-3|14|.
TGTGCCAGCAGCTCGCGGGGGTACTCGGATACGCAGTATTTT
CASSSRGYSDTQYF
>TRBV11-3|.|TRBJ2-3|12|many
TGTGCCAGCAGCTTACGTTGGGATACGCAGTATTTT
CASSLRWDTQYF
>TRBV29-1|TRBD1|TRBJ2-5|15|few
TGCAGCGTTGAAGGTCTGGGGACAGGGTCATGGACCCAGTACTTC
CSVEGLGTGSWTQYF
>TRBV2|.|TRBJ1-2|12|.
TGTGCCAGCAGTTTACGGACTCATGGCTACACCTTC
CASSLRTHGYTF
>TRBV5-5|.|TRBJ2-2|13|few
TGTGCCAGCAGCGAGGTCCACACCGGGGAGCTGTTTTTT
CASSEVHTGELFF
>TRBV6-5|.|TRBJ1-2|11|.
TGTGCCATCGGGGAGGACTATGGCTACACCTTC
CAIGEDYGYTF
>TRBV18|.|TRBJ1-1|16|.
TGTGCCAGCTCGCTTAAGAATCGGGGCATGAACACTGAAGCTTTCTTT
CASSLKNRGMNTEAFF
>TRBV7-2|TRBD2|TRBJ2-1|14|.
TGTGCCAGCAGCTTAGCCGCTAGCGGGGGGGAGCAGTTCTTC
CASSLAASGGEQFF
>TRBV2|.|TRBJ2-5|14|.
TGTGCCAGCAGTGAAGTGGGTCTGCGGGAGACCCAGTACTTC
CASSEVGLRETQYF
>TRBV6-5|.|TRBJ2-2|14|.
TGTGCCAGCAGTAGGGGGGAGAACACCGGGGAGCTGTTTTTT
CASSRGENTGELFF
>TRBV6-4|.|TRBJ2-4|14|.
TGTGCCAGCAGCGGAACGCAGGGTAGAGGCATTCAGTACTTC
CASSGTQGRGIQYF